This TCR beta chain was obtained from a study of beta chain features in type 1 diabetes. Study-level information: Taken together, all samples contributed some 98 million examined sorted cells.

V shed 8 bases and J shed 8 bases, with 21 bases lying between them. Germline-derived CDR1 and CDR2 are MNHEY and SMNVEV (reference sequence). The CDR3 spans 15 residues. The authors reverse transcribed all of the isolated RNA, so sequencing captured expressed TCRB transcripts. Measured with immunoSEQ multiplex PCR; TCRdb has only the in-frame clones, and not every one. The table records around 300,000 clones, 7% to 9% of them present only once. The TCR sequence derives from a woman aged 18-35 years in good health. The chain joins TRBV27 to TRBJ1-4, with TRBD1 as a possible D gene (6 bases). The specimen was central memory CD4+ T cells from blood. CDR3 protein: CASCPLGGLEEKLFF. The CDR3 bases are TGTGCCAGCTGCCCCCTGGGGGGGCTTGAGGAAAAACTGTTTTTT.